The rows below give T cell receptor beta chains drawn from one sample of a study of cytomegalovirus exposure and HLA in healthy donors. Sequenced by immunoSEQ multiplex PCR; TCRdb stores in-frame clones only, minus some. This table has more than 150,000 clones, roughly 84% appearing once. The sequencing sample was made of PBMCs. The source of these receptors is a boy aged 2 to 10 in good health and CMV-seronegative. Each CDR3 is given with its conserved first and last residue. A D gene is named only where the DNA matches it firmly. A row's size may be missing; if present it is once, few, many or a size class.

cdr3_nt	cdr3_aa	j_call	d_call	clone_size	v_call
TGTGCCAGTAGTATAGGGGACAGGGCTAAACTGTTTTTT	CASSIGDRAKLFF	TRBJ1-4	TRBD1	.	TRBV19
TGTGCCAGCAGCTTCCGGGACAGGTTGAATGAGCAGTTCTTC	CASSFRDRLNEQFF	TRBJ2-1	TRBD1	.	TRBV11-3
TGTGCCAGCAGCCAACCGCCAGGACTAGCGGGAGGGGTAGCCTACGAGCAGTACTTC	CASSQPPGLAGGVAYEQYF	TRBJ2-7	TRBD2	.	TRBV4-2
TGTGCCAGTAGTTTATCCGGGACTGGGTTGGAGCAGTACTTC	CASSLSGTGLEQYF	TRBJ2-7	.	.	TRBV19
TGTGCCAGCAGTGAAAGGCGCAGGGGACGAACTAATGAAAAACTGTTTTTT	CASSERRRGRTNEKLFF	TRBJ1-4	.	.	TRBV2
TGCAGTGCTAGAGATTCGTACGAGCAGTACTTC	CSARDSYEQYF	TRBJ2-7	.	.	TRBV20-1
TGTGCCAGTAGCGTAATAGGGGGCGCCGATACGCAGTATTTT	CASSVIGGADTQYF	TRBJ2-3	TRBD1	once	TRBV19
TGTGCCAGCAGCGGCCCCGGGACTAGCGGCTCCTACGAGCAGTACTTC	CASSGPGTSGSYEQYF	TRBJ2-7	TRBD2	once	TRBV11-2
TGCGCCAGCAGCTTGGCCGGCGGGAGCCACCAAGAGACCCAGTACTTC	CASSLAGGSHQETQYF	TRBJ2-5	TRBD2	.	TRBV5-1
TGTGCCAGCAGCTTAGATCCCAGCGGGAGTTTCGCAGATACGCAGTATTTT	CASSLDPSGSFADTQYF	TRBJ2-3	TRBD2	few	TRBV7-7